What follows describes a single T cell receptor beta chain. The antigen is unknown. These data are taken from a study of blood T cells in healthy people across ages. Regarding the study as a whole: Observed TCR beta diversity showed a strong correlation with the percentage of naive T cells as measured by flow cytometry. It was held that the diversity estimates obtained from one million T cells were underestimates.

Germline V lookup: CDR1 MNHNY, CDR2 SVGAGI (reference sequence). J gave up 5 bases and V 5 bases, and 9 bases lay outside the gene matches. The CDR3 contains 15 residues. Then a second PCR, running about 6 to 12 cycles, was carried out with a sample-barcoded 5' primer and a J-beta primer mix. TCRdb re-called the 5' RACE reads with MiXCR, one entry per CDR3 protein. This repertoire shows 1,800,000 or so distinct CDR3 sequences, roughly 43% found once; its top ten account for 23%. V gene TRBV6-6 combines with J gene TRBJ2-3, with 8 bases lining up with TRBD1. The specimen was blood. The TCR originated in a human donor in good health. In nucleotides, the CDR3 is TGTGCCAGCAGTGTAGGACAGGGCTTCGGAGATACGCAGTATTTT. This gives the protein CASSVGQGFGDTQYF.